The following is a T cell receptor beta chain sequence with its context. What it binds is unknown. These data originate in a study of long-term antiretroviral therapy in people with HIV. General study points: No data on ART adherence, viral resistance or therapy changes. Clonotypes expanded prior to ART showed repertoire dominance at all sampled time points. Narrower CDR3 length ranges marked HIV repertoires relative to controls.

With survey level as its setting, the immunoSEQ assay was v3.0. The repertoire was sequenced with immunoSEQ multiplex PCR; TCRdb's copy has only in-frame clones and lacks some. The table has 29,000 or so clones, approximately 94% seen once. V shed 2 bases and J shed 0 bases, with 8 bases lying between them. The CDR3 length is 14 residues. Germline CDR1 reads MNHEY; CDR2 reads SMNVEV (reference sequence). Sequenced here: unsorted PBMCs, sampled 7.4 years after starting antiretroviral therapy. The rearrangement uses TRBV27 and TRBJ2-7, with D perhaps TRBD1 (6 bases). The sequence came from a man aged 45 to 65 with HIV. CDR3 coding DNA: TGTGCCAGCAGTTTAACAGGGCCCTCCTACGAGCAGTACTTC. Protein sequence: CASSLTGPSYEQYF.